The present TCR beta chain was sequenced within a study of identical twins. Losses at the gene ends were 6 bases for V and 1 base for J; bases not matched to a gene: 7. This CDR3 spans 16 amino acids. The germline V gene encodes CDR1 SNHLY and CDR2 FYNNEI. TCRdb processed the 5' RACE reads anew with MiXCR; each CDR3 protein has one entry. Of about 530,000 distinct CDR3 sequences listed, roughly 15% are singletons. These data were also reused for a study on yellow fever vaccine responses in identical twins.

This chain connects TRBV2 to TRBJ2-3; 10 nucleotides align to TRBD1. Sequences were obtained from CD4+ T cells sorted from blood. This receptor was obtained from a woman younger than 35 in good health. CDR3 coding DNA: TGTGCCAGCAGAAATTGGGACAGGGGCCGCACAGATACGCAGTATTTT. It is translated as CASRNWDRGRTDTQYF. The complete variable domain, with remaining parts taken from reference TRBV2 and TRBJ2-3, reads EPEVTQTPSHQVTQMGQEVILRCVPISNHLYFYWYRQILGQKVEFLVSFYNNEISEKSEIFDDQFSVERPDGSNFTLKIRSTKLEDSAMYFCASRNWDRGRTDTQYFGPGTRLTVL.